The 4 T cell receptor beta chains listed next were all sequenced from one sample in a study of blood T cell repertoires in COVID-19. Sequenced by immunoSEQ multiplex PCR; TCRdb stores in-frame clones only, minus some. This table holds some 270,000 clones, approximately 85% found once. Sequences were obtained from PBMCs or T cells enriched from blood (not recorded which). Receptors originate from a woman in her fifties or sixties with acute COVID-19.

This rearrangement joins TRBV9 to TRBJ2-5; 11 nucleotides align to TRBD1. CDR3 length: 15 residues. Per the germline V gene, CDR1 is SGDLS and CDR2 is YYNGEE. The V gene end was trimmed by 3 bases and the J gene end by 4 bases; junction bases not matched to a gene: 5. The CDR3 loop is CASSGGGQGGETQYF. The CDR3 coding sequence is TGTGCCAGCAGCGGCGGGGGACAGGGGGGAGAGACCCAGTACTTC.

This clone came up a few times. This chain uses TRBV5-6 with TRBJ2-6, with 9 bases that match TRBD1. This CDR3 has 19 amino acids. V trimming: 3 bases; J trimming: 0 bases; junction bases outside the gene matches: 10. The germline V gene has CDR1 SGHDT and CDR2 YYEEEE. This CDR3 is CASSWGWGQGLSGANVLTF. In DNA, the CDR3 is TGTGCCAGCAGCTGGGGGTGGGGACAGGGTCTCTCTGGGGCCAACGTCCTGACTTTC.

This chain links TRBV30 with TRBJ1-3, with a tentative D call TRBD1 (5 bases). The CDR3 has 15 residues. CDR1 and CDR2 from the germline V gene are GTSNPN and SVGIG (reference sequence). The V and J ends lost 3 bases and 1 base respectively, with 13 bases between them. The CDR3 protein is CAWSFRGASGNTIYF. The CDR3 DNA sequence: TGTGCCTGGAGCTTTAGGGGCGCATCTGGAAACACCATATATTTT. The full variable domain, with the rest looked up from reference TRBV30 and TRBJ1-3, is SQTIHQWPATLVQPVGSPLSLECTVEGTSNPNLYWYRQAAGRGLQLLFYSVGIGQISSEVPQNLSASRPQDRQFILSSKKLLLSDSGFYLCAWSFRGASGNTIYFGEGSWLTVV.

The chain has TRBV7-2 and TRBJ1-1; D perhaps matches TRBD1 (6 bases). Germline values: CDR1 SGHTA, CDR2 FQGNSA. Trimming removed 1 base at V and 4 bases at J, with 13 bases between. CDR3 size: 15 residues. The CDR3, as DNA: TGTGCCAGCAGCTTAGGCGGCAGGGGCGGCACTGAAGCTTTCTTT. This codes for CASSLGGRGGTEAFF.